This passage covers 9 T cell receptor beta chains from one sample sequenced in a study of OX40 agonist ivuxolimab in advanced cancers. Clones were sequenced by immunoSEQ multiplex PCR, and TCRdb holds only the in-frame ones, with some missing. The table includes tens of thousands of clones, around nine tenths detected once. The sample was CD4+ or CD8+ T cells sorted from blood, taken in a trial of the OX40 agonist ivuxolimab. These receptors were collected from an adult with an advanced solid tumor such as melanoma, head and neck, liver or kidney cancer.

This clone was seen just once. V is TRBV27 and J is TRBJ2-1; D uncertain. This CDR3 region has 14 residues. Trimming removed 2 bases at V and 4 bases at J, with 9 bases between. CDR1 MNHEY and CDR2 SMNVEV come from the germline V gene (reference sequence). The CDR3 region is CASSLKGSYNEQFF. The CDR3 bases are TGTGCCAGCAGTTTAAAGGGCTCTTACAATGAGCAGTTCTTC.

J is TRBJ2-2 and V is TRBV19; tentatively, D is TRBD2 (6 bases). Germline V CDR1 and CDR2: LNHDA, SQIVND (reference sequence). Trimming took off 3 bases at V and 0 bases at J, with 17 bases between the two ends. This CDR3 spans 18 amino acids. The CDR3 DNA is TGTGCCAGTAGTATCGTCTTCGAGCGGGTGACGAACACCGGGGAGCTGTTTTTT. Its protein product is CASSIVFERVTNTGELFF.

The rearrangement links TRBV4-2 to TRBJ2-7, with D perhaps being TRBD1 or TRBD2 (6 bases each). The germline V and J ends were trimmed by 3 bases and 0 bases, with 15 bases remaining between them. Looked up from germline, CDR1 is LGHNA and CDR2 is YNFKEQ. The CDR3 is 16 amino acids. CDR3 nucleotides: TGTGCCAGCAGCCAGGGGGGCTACCCGACCTCCTACGAGCAGTACTTC. Residues: CASSQGGYPTSYEQYF.

The V call is TRBV5-1, the J call TRBJ2-1; TRBD1 is a possible D gene (6 bases). CDR3 length equals 17 residues. V was cut by 3 bases and J by 2 bases, with 18 bases left in between. The V gene's germline CDR1 is SGHRS and CDR2 YFSETQ. In DNA, the CDR3 is TGCGCCAGCAGCTCGTCCCCCGGGACACAGACCTACAATGAGCAGTTCTTC. It codes for CASSSSPGTQTYNEQFF.

This clone showed up just once. The chain couples TRBV5-1 to TRBJ2-7; 10 nucleotides align to TRBD1. Germline lookup yields CDR1 SGHRS and CDR2 YFSETQ. CDR3 length: 14 residues. The V gene end was trimmed by 2 bases and the J gene end by 2 bases; junction bases not matched to a gene: 1. CDR3 DNA sequence: TGCGCCAGCAGCTTCGGGACAGGGGCCTACGAGCAGTACTTC. Protein sequence: CASSFGTGAYEQYF.

This chain joins TRBV11-2 and TRBJ2-7; 9 bases map to TRBD2. CDR1 SGHAT and CDR2 FQNNGV come from the germline V gene. The CDR3 spans 16 residues. Trimming at V came to 5 bases and at J to 6 bases, leaving 14 bases not matched to a gene. CDR3 region: CASSDIGLAGLVEQYF. CDR3 nucleotide sequence: TGTGCCAGCAGCGATATCGGGCTAGCGGGATTGGTCGAGCAGTACTTC.

By share, this clone ranks as medium-sized. The V call is TRBV7-9, the J call TRBJ1-4; possible D gene TRBD1, 5 bases. Germline V gene sequence: CDR1 SEHNR, CDR2 FQNEAQ (reference sequence). This CDR3 has 16 residues. Trimming took off 1 base at V and 0 bases at J, with 9 bases between the two ends. CDR3 protein: CASSLVGDATNEKLFF. The DNA for the CDR3 is TGTGCCAGCAGCTTAGTAGGGGATGCAACTAATGAAAAACTGTTTTTT.

This chain connects TRBV5-6 to TRBJ2-1; D unresolved. Germline-derived CDR1 and CDR2 are SGHDT and YYEEEE. The CDR3 is 12 amino acids. The V gene lost 3 bases and the J gene lost 8 bases, with 9 bases spanning the gap. The DNA of the CDR3 is TGTGCCAGCAGCTCTCAAGCGTATGAGCAGTTCTTC. Translating it yields CASSSQAYEQFF.

This clone has just one count. This chain connects TRBV30 to TRBJ1-4, with 9 bases lining up with TRBD1. Germline V gene data show CDR1 as GTSNPN and CDR2 as SVGIG (reference sequence). J gave up 7 bases and V 3 bases, and 9 bases lay outside the gene matches. The CDR3 runs 15 residues. Written as DNA, the CDR3 is TGTGCCTGGAGAGCCGGGACAGGGATTAGTGAAAAACTGTTTTTT. Translation gives CAWRAGTGISEKLFF.